Below are 7 T cell receptor beta chains sequenced from a single sample in a study of vaccination effects on CD4 cells after COVID-19. Sequencing was performed with immunoSEQ multiplex PCR; in TCRdb, only in-frame clones are kept and a portion is missing. The profile covers tens of thousands of clones, with about 70% appearing a single time and about 20% taken by the ten largest. CD4+ T cells specific for antigen were expanded with viral peptide pools by the ViraFEST assay before sequencing. Isolation of CD4+ T cells took place after nine to ten days of culture. None of these healthy vaccinees had been infected with SARS-CoV-2 before vaccination. No antigens are known for them. Here the sequenced sample was CD4+ T cells from PBMCs cultured with HCoV-NL63 spike peptides, taken before COVID-19 vaccination. The receptors were sampled from a human donor who received a COVID-19 vaccine.

This chain joins TRBV29-1 and TRBJ1-1, with D possibly being TRBD1 (6 bases). Germline CDR1 is SQVTM and CDR2 is ANQGSEA. This CDR3 region has 10 residues. Deletions cut 4 bases from V and 7 bases from J, with 7 bases between. The CDR3 protein is CSVGQVEAFF. DNA for the CDR3: TGCAGCGTTGGACAGGTTGAAGCTTTCTTT.

The chain uses TRBV7-8 and TRBJ2-3; D unclear. The CDR3 spans 14 residues. V lost 8 bases to trimming and J lost 4 bases, with 16 bases between them. Per germline, CDR1 SGHVS and CDR2 FQNEAQ. CDR3 loop: CASFSRGGADTQYF. The CDR3 DNA reads TGTGCCAGCTTTTCCCGCGGTGGGGCAGATACGCAGTATTTT. Drawing the rest from reference TRBV7-8 and TRBJ2-3, the complete variable domain is GAGVSQSPRYKVAKRGQDVALRCDPISGHVSLFWYQQALGQGPEFLTYFQNEAQLDKSGLPSDRFFAERPEGSVSTLKIQRTQQEDSAVYLCASFSRGGADTQYFGPGTRLTVL.

The chain has TRBV28 and TRBJ1-2; 9 bases agree with TRBD1. The V segment lost 3 bases and the J segment 2 bases; nucleotides outside the gene matches: 10. Per the germline V gene, CDR1 is MDHEN and CDR2 is SYDVKM. The CDR3 extends over 17 amino acids. CDR3 nucleotide sequence: TGTGCCAGCAGTTTCTTCTTGGGACAGGGCGTCAACTATGGCTACACCTTC. Translating it yields CASSFFLGQGVNYGYTF.

The chain has TRBV29-1 and TRBJ2-3; no reliable D call. The V gene lost 5 bases and the J gene lost 3 bases, with 9 bases spanning the gap. CDR1 SQVTM and CDR2 ANQGSEA come from the germline V gene. This CDR3 is built from 12 residues. The CDR3 spells CSVLDGTDTQYF. As DNA, the CDR3 is TGCAGCGTTTTGGACGGGACAGATACGCAGTATTTT.

As DNA, the CDR3 is TGTGCCAGCAGTCGGCCAGCGGGGGGGCTGGAGACCCAGTACTTC. As protein: CASSRPAGGLETQYF. V gene TRBV2 combines with J gene TRBJ2-5; 10 nucleotides align to TRBD2. V trimming: 5 bases; J trimming: 5 bases; junction bases outside the gene matches: 8. Germline CDR1 reads SNHLY; CDR2 reads FYNNEI. The CDR3 is 15 amino acids.

This chain links TRBV9 with TRBJ2-7; no clear D. CDR1 and CDR2 (germline): SGDLS, YYNGEE. This CDR3 is 13 amino acids long. V lost 3 bases and J 3 bases, leaving 10 bases between the germline ends. CDR3 in DNA: TGTGCCAGCAGCGCATCGACGGGCTACGAGCAGTACTTC. It codes for CASSASTGYEQYF.

The rearrangement uses TRBV6-5 and TRBJ1-1; D not resolved. CDR1 is MNHEY, CDR2 SVGAGI, per germline. Trimming took off 0 bases at V and 3 bases at J, with 5 bases between the two ends. The CDR3 is 13 residues long. CDR3 sequence reads: CASSYSGYTEAFF. In nucleotides, the CDR3 is TGTGCCAGCAGTTACTCAGGGTACACTGAAGCTTTCTTT.